This TCR beta chain came from a study of response to subunit inactivated influenza vaccine. Findings and caveats of the study: There was a suggestion from the authors that each seasonal influenza vaccination recruits few new T cells.

Using its own MiXCR run on the RT-PCR reads, TCRdb lists one record per CDR3 protein. This sample carries about 520,000 distinct CDR3 sequences, about 7.2% of them seen once, and the ten largest clones take under 15%. The germline V and J ends were trimmed by 1 base and 0 bases, with 9 bases remaining between them. CDR3 length: 16 amino acids. The V gene's germline CDR1 is SGHVS and CDR2 FQNEAQ. To note about this clonotype: Its antigen is not identified.

The sample consisted of PBMCs from blood, taken less than 30 months after vaccination. The source is a man aged 50 to 69 who received an inactivated influenza vaccine. V and J are TRBV7-8 and TRBJ2-2; D might be TRBD1 (5 bases). In nucleotides, the CDR3 is TGTGCCAGCAGCTTAGGGACAAAACCGAACACCGGGGAGCTGTTTTTT. Translated: CASSLGTKPNTGELFF.